The 22 T cell receptor beta chains below were found in one sample sequenced in a study of blood T cell repertoires in COVID-19. TCRdb's table, derived via immunoSEQ multiplex PCR, lists solely in-frame clones and lacks some. Among some 120,000 clones listed, over 75% were seen once. Sequencing input: peripheral blood. These receptors were obtained from a man younger than 40 with COVID-19, enrolled during active disease.

The chain uses TRBV11-1 and TRBJ2-5; TRBD2 aligns across 7 bases. CDR3 length: 15 amino acids. V lost 3 bases, J lost 1 base, and 5 bases stayed unmatched. Germline CDR1 and CDR2: SGHAT and FQDESV (reference sequence). The CDR3 reads CASSFGGGVQETQYF. CDR3 coding DNA: TGTGCCAGCAGCTTCGGGGGAGGGGTCCAAGAGACCCAGTACTTC.

The chain's CDR3 is CSARVGQGESPLHF. DNA for the CDR3: TGCAGCGCCCGAGTGGGACAGGGCGAATCACCCCTCCACTTT. The chain carries TRBV29-1 and TRBJ1-6; 9 nucleotides line up with TRBD1. V trimming: 7 bases; J trimming: 10 bases; junction bases outside the gene matches: 11. CDR3 length equals 14 residues. Germline V gene lookup returns CDR1 SQVTM and CDR2 ANQGSEA. Variable domain in full (rest from reference TRBV29-1 and TRBJ1-6): SAVISQKPSRDICQRGTSLTIQCQVDSQVTMMFWYRQQPGQSLTLIATANQGSEATYESGFVIDKFPISRPNLTFSTLTVSNMSPEDSSIYLCSARVGQGESPLHFGNGTRLTVT.

The V and J genes are TRBV19 and TRBJ1-2; D gene uncertain. Per the germline V gene, CDR1 is LNHDA and CDR2 is SQIVND (reference sequence). The CDR3 runs to 11 residues. Trimming pared 3 bases from V and 6 bases from J, leaving 5 bases between. The CDR3 is CASSMSHGYTF. The CDR3 DNA follows: TGTGCCAGTAGTATGAGTCATGGCTACACCTTC.

The rearrangement uses TRBV11-2 and TRBJ1-4; D is perhaps TRBD1 (5 bases). Germline CDR1 reads SGHAT; CDR2 reads FQNNGV. The CDR3 spans 17 residues. V lost 5 bases, J lost 4 bases, and 20 bases lay in between. In DNA, the CDR3 is TGTGCCAGCAGCCGCAGGCAACCCAGGGCGGTTAATGAAAAACTGTTTTTT. Encoded protein: CASSRRQPRAVNEKLFF.

The chain links TRBV5-8 to TRBJ1-2; 7 nucleotides match TRBD1. The trim removed 4 bases at V and 4 bases at J, leaving 13 bases unmatched. Germline values: CDR1 SGHTS, CDR2 YDEGEE. This CDR3 contains 16 residues. The CDR3 sequence: CASSRTGQSVPYGYTF. The CDR3 nucleotides read TGTGCCAGCAGCCGGACGGGACAGTCCGTCCCCTATGGCTACACCTTC.

The chain couples TRBV7-3 to TRBJ2-1, with 15 bases matching TRBD2. CDR3 length: 16 amino acids. Germline V gene data show CDR1 as SGHTA and CDR2 as FQGTGA. V trimming: 3 bases; J trimming: 11 bases; junction bases outside the gene matches: 8. The CDR3 nucleotides are TGTGCCAGCAGCTTGTTCCCGGGACTAGCGGGAGGCCAGCAGTTCTTC. Translation gives CASSLFPGLAGGQQFF.

Within the sample, this clone is medium-sized. The rearrangement joins TRBV5-1 to TRBJ1-6; a possible D gene is TRBD1 (5 bases). The ends were cut back, 3 bases at V and 0 bases at J, with 10 bases in the middle. This CDR3 contains 16 residues. Germline V gives CDR1 SGHRS, CDR2 YFSETQ. The CDR3 sequence is CASSWGGSSYNSPLHF. The CDR3 bases are TGCGCCAGCAGCTGGGGGGGAAGCTCCTATAATTCACCCCTCCACTTT.

This chain joins TRBV19 and TRBJ2-1, with TRBD1 matching 7 bases. The CDR3 runs 13 residues. CDR1 and CDR2 from the germline V gene are LNHDA and SQIVND (reference sequence). With 6 bases clipped from V and 8 bases from J, the junction kept 7 bases outside the gene matches. CDR3 region: CASRNRGADEQFF. In DNA, the CDR3 is TGTGCCAGTAGAAACAGGGGTGCGGATGAGCAGTTCTTC. Looking up the rest from reference TRBV19 and TRBJ2-1 gives the full variable domain: DGGITQSPKYLFRKEGQNVTLSCEQNLNHDAMYWYRQDPGQGLRLIYYSQIVNDFQKGDIAEGYSVSREKKESFPLTVTSAQKNPTAFYLCASRNRGADEQFFGPGTRLTVL.

The gene calls are TRBV23-1 and TRBJ1-4; D is perhaps TRBD1 (5 bases). TRBV23-1 is an ORF; its function is uncertain. The germline V and J ends were trimmed by 4 bases and 4 bases, with 16 bases remaining between them. The CDR3 has 16 residues. Here the CDR3 DNA reads TGCGCCAGCAGTCGGTGGGGGGTAAGAGTTAATGAAAAACTGTTTTTT. Encoded protein: CASSRWGVRVNEKLFF.

The chain joins TRBV5-1 to TRBJ2-7; maybe TRBD1 (5 bases). CDR3 length: 15 residues. V was trimmed by 1 base and J by 3 bases, leaving 14 bases between them. Germline V CDR1 and CDR2: SGHRS, YFSETQ. The CDR3 loop reads CASSLRVGEYYEQYF. The CDR3 region has the DNA TGCGCCAGCAGCTTGCGCGTAGGGGAATACTACGAGCAGTACTTC.

This CDR3 reads CASSLLRLSNYGYTF. CDR3 DNA: TGTGCCAGCAGCTTATTGAGACTCTCGAACTATGGCTACACCTTC. The chain combines TRBV13 with TRBJ1-2; no reliable D call. This CDR3 is built from 15 residues. Germline values: CDR1 PRHDT, CDR2 FYEKMQ (reference sequence). Trimming took off 2 bases at V and 2 bases at J, with 12 bases between the two ends.

A single count supports this clone. The chain recombines TRBV28 with TRBJ2-6; tentative D call: TRBD1 (6 bases). The germline CDR1 and CDR2 sequences are MDHEN and SYDVKM. V was shortened by 5 bases and J by 4 bases, with 12 bases between the two germline ends. The CDR3 is made up of 15 amino acids. CDR3 bases: TGTGCCAGCAGTCTAACAGGGACAGGGGCCAACGTCCTGACTTTC. It codes for CASSLTGTGANVLTF.

The J gene is TRBJ1-6, the V gene TRBV19; tentatively, D is TRBD1 (5 bases). Germline values: CDR1 LNHDA, CDR2 SQIVND (reference sequence). V was shortened by 1 base and J by 10 bases, with 11 bases between the two germline ends. The CDR3 spans 14 residues. CDR3 region: CASSIARVHSPLHF. The CDR3 DNA sequence: TGTGCCAGTAGTATAGCCAGGGTGCACTCACCCCTCCACTTT.

The gene calls are TRBV7-9 and TRBJ2-3, with 15 bases that match TRBD2. The CDR3 has 19 residues. Germline CDR1 and CDR2: SEHNR and FQNEAQ (reference sequence). V gave up 2 bases and J gave up 4 bases; unmatched junction bases: 10. This chain's CDR3 is CASSLYSWTSGGAPDTQYF. The DNA of the CDR3 is TGTGCCAGCAGCTTATATAGTTGGACTAGCGGGGGGGCCCCAGATACGCAGTATTTT. The entire variable domain, with the rest obtained from reference TRBV7-9 and TRBJ2-3, is as follows: DTGVSQNPRHKITKRGQNVTFRCDPISEHNRLYWYRQTLGQGPEFLTYFQNEAQLEKSRLLSDRFSAERPKGSFSTLEIQRTEQGDSAMYLCASSLYSWTSGGAPDTQYFGPGTRLTVL.

The chain has TRBV9 and TRBJ2-7; 12 bases agree with TRBD1. CDR3 size: 16 residues. Losses at the gene ends were 1 base for V and 5 bases for J; bases not matched to a gene: 7. CDR1 and CDR2 (germline): SGDLS, YYNGEE. The CDR3 protein is CASSVSQGTGGHEQYF. CDR3 nucleotide sequence: TGTGCCAGCAGCGTATCCCAAGGGACAGGGGGCCACGAGCAGTACTTC.

The chain has TRBV6-5 and TRBJ1-2; no clear D gene. CDR3 length: 14 residues. Deletions cut 2 bases from V and 6 bases from J, with 13 bases between. From germline, CDR1 is MNHEY and CDR2 SVGAGI. CDR3 residues: CASSYVTGGHGYTF. In DNA form, the CDR3 reads TGTGCCAGCAGTTACGTCACGGGAGGGCATGGCTACACCTTC.

The V and J genes are TRBV24-1 and TRBJ2-2; TRBD1 is a possible D gene (6 bases). Per germline, CDR1 KGHDR and CDR2 SFDVKD. Trimming left V 0 bases short and J 6 bases short, with 13 bases between. The CDR3 totals 16 residues. The CDR3 here is CATSDLGGGASGELFF. The CDR3 region has the DNA TGTGCCACCAGTGATTTGGGGGGCGGCGCGTCCGGGGAGCTGTTTTTT.

This sequence joins TRBV7-9 and TRBJ1-4, with D perhaps matching TRBD1 (6 bases). This CDR3 has 16 amino acids. V lost 1 base, J lost 6 bases, and 15 bases lay in between. From germline, CDR1 is SEHNR and CDR2 FQNEAQ (reference sequence). CDR3 protein: CASSLVADRWDEKLFF. In DNA form, the CDR3 reads TGTGCCAGCAGCTTAGTAGCAGACAGGTGGGATGAAAAACTGTTTTTT.

The V gene is TRBV9, the J gene TRBJ2-1; D gene uncertain. CDR3 size: 12 residues. Germline V gene lookup returns CDR1 SGDLS and CDR2 YYNGEE. Between the trimmed V and J ends, which lost 3 bases and 7 bases, there was a span of 8 bases. The CDR3 loop is CASSGPRNEQFF. Here the CDR3 DNA reads TGTGCCAGCAGCGGACCCAGGAATGAGCAGTTCTTC.

The V and J genes are TRBV30 and TRBJ2-6; TRBD1 matches at 8 bases. This CDR3 has 18 amino acids. V shed 2 bases, J shed 0 bases, and the junction held 9 bases outside the gene matches. Germline CDR1 reads GTSNPN; CDR2 reads SVGIG (reference sequence). CDR3 nucleotide sequence: TGTGCCTGGAGTATTCTGGGACAGGTTATCTCTGGGGCCAACGTCCTGACTTTC. Encoded protein: CAWSILGQVISGANVLTF.

J is TRBJ1-1 and V is TRBV30; the match to TRBD1 covers 8 bases. Germline trimming cut 2 bases from V and 4 bases from J; bases unmatched to any gene: 6. The CDR3 runs 14 residues. CDR1 is GTSNPN, CDR2 SVGIG, per germline (reference sequence). CDR3 residues: CAWSLRDRITEAFF. CDR3 in DNA: TGTGCCTGGAGTCTCCGGGACAGGATCACTGAAGCTTTCTTT.

J is TRBJ2-1 and V is TRBV9, with 10 bases fitting TRBD2. After removal of 4 bases from V and 9 bases from J, the junction contained 7 bases not matched to a gene. This CDR3 has 14 amino acids. From germline, CDR1 is SGDLS and CDR2 YYNGEE. CDR3 region: CASSLAGGPGEQFF. DNA for the CDR3: TGTGCCAGCAGCTTAGCGGGAGGCCCAGGTGAGCAGTTCTTC.